One sample yielded the 5 T cell receptor beta chains listed below, sequenced in a study of T cells after yellow fever vaccination. MiXCR, run by TCRdb on the 5' RACE reads, gives a single entry per CDR3 protein. The sample records around 550,000 distinct CDR3 sequences, under 25% being singletons. The sample here was PBMCs, taken 15 days after the yellow fever booster vaccination. The receptors stem from a young man who received the YFV17D yellow fever vaccine.

This clonotype turned up a few times. The chain combines TRBV7-9 with TRBJ1-2, with D perhaps TRBD1 (5 bases). Per the germline V gene, CDR1 is SEHNR and CDR2 is FQNEAQ (reference sequence). The CDR3 totals 15 residues. The V gene lost 4 bases and the J gene lost 4 bases, with 16 bases spanning the gap. The CDR3 DNA is TGTGCCAGCAGCTCAACCTGGACGGGGGTCTATGGCTACACCTTC. This encodes CASSSTWTGVYGYTF.

The chain joins TRBV29-1 to TRBJ2-2, with D unresolved. The germline V gene encodes CDR1 SQVTM and CDR2 ANQGSEA. The CDR3 consists of 11 residues. V was cut by 6 bases and J by 4 bases, with 6 bases left in between. This chain's CDR3 is CSVLFTGELFF. The CDR3 region has the DNA TGCAGCGTCCTCTTCACCGGGGAGCTGTTTTTT.

This clonotype appeared a few times. The J gene is TRBJ2-7, the V gene TRBV5-1; possibly TRBD1 or TRBD2 for D (5 bases each). The germline CDR1 and CDR2 sequences are SGHRS and YFSETQ. There are 15 residues in the CDR3. The V end lost 4 bases, the J end lost 2 bases, and 16 bases lay between the germline ends. In DNA, the CDR3 is TGCGCCAGCAGCCTTACTATGGGACCCACCTACGAGCAGTACTTC. Translation: CASSLTMGPTYEQYF.

CDR3 sequence: CASSLAGLAGVETQYF. CDR3 DNA: TGTGCCAGCAGCTTAGCCGGACTAGCGGGAGTGGAGACCCAGTACTTC. The chain has TRBV7-2 and TRBJ2-5; the match to TRBD2 covers 13 bases. The ends lost 0 bases at V and 5 bases at J; junction bases unmatched: 3. CDR1 is SGHTA and CDR2 is FQGNSA in the germline V gene. This CDR3 has 16 amino acids.

The rearrangement links TRBV9 to TRBJ2-2; 7 bases fit TRBD1. The CDR3 has 16 residues. V trimming: 2 bases; J trimming: 3 bases; junction bases outside the gene matches: 7. Germline CDR1 reads SGDLS; CDR2 reads YYNGEE. DNA for the CDR3: TGTGCCAGCAGCGTCGGACCAGGGGGATACACCGGGGAGCTGTTTTTT. Translation: CASSVGPGGYTGELFF.